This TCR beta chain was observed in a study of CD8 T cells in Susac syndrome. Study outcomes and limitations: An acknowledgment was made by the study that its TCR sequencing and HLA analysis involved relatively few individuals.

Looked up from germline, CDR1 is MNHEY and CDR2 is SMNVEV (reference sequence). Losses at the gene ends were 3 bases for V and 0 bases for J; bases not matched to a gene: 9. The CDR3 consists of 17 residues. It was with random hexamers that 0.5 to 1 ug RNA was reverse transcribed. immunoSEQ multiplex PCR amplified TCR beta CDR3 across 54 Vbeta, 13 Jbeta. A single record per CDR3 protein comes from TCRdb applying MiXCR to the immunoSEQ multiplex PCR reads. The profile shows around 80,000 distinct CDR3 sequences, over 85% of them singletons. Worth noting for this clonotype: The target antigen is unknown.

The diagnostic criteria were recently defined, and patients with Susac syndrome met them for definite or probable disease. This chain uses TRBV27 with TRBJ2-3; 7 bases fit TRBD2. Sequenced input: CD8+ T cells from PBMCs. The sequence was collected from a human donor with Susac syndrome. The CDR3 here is CASSLSSGGDSTDTQYF. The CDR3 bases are TGTGCCAGCAGTTTGTCTAGCGGAGGGGATAGCACAGATACGCAGTATTTT.